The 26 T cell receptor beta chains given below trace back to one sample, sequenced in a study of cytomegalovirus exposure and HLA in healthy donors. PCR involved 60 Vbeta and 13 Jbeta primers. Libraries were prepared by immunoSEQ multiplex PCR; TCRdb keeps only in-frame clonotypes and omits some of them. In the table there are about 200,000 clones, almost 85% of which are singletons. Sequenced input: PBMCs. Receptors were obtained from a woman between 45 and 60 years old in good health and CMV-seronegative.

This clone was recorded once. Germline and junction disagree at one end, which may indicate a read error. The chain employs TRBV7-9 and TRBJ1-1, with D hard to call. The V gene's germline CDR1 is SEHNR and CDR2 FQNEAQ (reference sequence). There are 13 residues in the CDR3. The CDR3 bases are TGTTCCAGCAGCTTAGCCTCGAACACTGAAGCTTTCTTT. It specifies CSSSLASNTEAFF.

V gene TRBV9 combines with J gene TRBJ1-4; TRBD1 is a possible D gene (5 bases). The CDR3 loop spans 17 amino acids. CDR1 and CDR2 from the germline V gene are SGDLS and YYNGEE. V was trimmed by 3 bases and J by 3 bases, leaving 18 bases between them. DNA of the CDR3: TGTGCCAGCAGCGCAGATGTCGGGGGAGGGCCTAATGAAAAACTGTTTTTT. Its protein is CASSADVGGGPNEKLFF.

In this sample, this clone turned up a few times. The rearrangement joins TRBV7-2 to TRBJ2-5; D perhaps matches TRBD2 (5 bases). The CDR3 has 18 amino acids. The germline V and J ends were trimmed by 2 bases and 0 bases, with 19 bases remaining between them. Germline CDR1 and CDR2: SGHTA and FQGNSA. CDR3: CASSLFSAGRRDQETQYF. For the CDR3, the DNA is TGTGCCAGCAGCTTATTTTCGGCGGGTCGGCGGGACCAAGAGACCCAGTACTTC. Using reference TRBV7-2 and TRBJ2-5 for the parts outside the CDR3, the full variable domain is GAGVSQSPSNKVTEKGKDVELRCDPISGHTALYWYRQSLGQGLEFLIYFQGNSAPDKSGLPSDRFSAERTGGSVSTLTIQRTQQEDSAVYLCASSLFSAGRRDQETQYFGPGTRLLVL.

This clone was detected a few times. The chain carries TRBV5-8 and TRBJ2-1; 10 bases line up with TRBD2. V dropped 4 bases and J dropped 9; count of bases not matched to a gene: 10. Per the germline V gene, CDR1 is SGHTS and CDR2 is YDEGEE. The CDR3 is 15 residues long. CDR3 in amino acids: CASSMELAGISEQFF. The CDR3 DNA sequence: TGTGCCAGCAGCATGGAACTAGCGGGAATCAGTGAGCAGTTCTTC.

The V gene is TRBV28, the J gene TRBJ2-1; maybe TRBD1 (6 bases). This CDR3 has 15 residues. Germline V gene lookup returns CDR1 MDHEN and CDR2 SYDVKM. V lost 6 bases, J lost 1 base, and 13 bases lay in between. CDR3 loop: CASRWGQWSYNEQFF. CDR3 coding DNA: TGTGCCAGCAGATGGGGGCAGTGGTCCTACAATGAGCAGTTCTTC.

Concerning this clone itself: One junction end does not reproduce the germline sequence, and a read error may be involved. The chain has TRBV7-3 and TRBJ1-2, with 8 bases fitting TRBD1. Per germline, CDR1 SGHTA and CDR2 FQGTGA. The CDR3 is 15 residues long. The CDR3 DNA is TGTGCCAGCAGCCTAACAGGGGGTGCTATCGGTGGCTACACCTTC. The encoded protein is CASSLTGGAIGGYTF.

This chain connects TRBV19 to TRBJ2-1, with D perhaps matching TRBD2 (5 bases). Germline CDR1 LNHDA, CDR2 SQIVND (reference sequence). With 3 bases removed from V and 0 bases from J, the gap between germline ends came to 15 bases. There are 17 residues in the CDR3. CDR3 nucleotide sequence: TGTGCCAGTAGTATTCCGTCGGGGTCCAGCTCCTACAATGAGCAGTTCTTC. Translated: CASSIPSGSSSYNEQFF.

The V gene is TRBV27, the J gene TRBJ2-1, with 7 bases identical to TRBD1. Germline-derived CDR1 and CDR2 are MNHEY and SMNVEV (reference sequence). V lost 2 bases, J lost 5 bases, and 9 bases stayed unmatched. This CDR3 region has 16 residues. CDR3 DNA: TGTGCCAGCAGTTTAGATTCCGGGACAGATAACAATGAGCAGTTCTTC. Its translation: CASSLDSGTDNNEQFF.

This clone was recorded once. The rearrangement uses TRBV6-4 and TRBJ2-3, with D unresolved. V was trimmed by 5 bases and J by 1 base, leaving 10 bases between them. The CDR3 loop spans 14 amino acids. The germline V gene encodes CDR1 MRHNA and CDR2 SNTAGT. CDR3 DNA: TGTGCCAGCAGTTACATACCCGGCACAGATACGCAGTATTTT. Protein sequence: CASSYIPGTDTQYF.

The CDR3 here is CASGGQVYEQYF. The DNA for the CDR3 is TGTGCCAGCGGTGGACAGGTCTACGAGCAGTACTTC. The V gene is TRBV27, the J gene TRBJ2-5; 7 nucleotides agree with TRBD1. The DNA end is a closer match to TRBJ2-7, so the J assignment may be wrong. Per germline, CDR1 MNHEY and CDR2 SMNVEV (reference sequence). This CDR3 is 12 amino acids long.

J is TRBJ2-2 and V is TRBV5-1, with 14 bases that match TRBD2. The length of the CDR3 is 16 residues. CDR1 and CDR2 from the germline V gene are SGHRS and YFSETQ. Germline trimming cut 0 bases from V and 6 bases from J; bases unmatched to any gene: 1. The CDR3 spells CASSLGLAGGPGELFF. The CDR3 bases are TGCGCCAGCAGCTTGGGACTAGCGGGAGGGCCCGGGGAGCTGTTTTTT.

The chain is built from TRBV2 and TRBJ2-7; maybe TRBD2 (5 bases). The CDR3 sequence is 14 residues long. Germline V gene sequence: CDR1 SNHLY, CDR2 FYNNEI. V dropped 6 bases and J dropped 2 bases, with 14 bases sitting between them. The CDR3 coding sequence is TGTGCCAGCAGGAATCTGGGAGTCACCTACGAGCAGTACTTC. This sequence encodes CASRNLGVTYEQYF.

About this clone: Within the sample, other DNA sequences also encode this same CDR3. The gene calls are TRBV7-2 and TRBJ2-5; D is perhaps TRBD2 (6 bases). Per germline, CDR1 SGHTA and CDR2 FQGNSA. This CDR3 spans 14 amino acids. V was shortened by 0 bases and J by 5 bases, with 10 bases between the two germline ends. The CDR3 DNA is TGTGCCAGCAGCTTAGCCGGGAGAGGTGAGACCCAGTACTTC. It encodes CASSLAGRGETQYF.

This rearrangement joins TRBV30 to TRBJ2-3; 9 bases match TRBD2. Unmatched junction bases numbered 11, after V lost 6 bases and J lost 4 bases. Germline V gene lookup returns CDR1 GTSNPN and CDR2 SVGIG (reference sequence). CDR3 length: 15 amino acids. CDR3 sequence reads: CACSVTSGGADTQYF. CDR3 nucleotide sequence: TGTGCCTGTTCCGTGACTAGCGGAGGCGCAGATACGCAGTATTTT.

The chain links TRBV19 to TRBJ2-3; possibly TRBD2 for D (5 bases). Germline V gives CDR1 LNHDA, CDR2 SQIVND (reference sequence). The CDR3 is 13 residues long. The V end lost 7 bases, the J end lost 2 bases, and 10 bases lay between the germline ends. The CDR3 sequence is CASTPGFTDTQYF. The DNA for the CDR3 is TGTGCCAGTACCCCGGGATTCACAGATACGCAGTATTTT.

In nucleotides, the CDR3 is TGTGCCAGCAGCCCAAGCCTTTCGGGAGGCTCCTACGAGCAGTACTTC. Its translation is CASSPSLSGGSYEQYF. The V and J genes are TRBV9 and TRBJ2-7; 7 bases map to TRBD2. Germline lookup yields CDR1 SGDLS and CDR2 YYNGEE. The J segment lost 0 bases and the V segment lost 4 bases, leaving 10 bases of the junction unmatched. This CDR3 region has 16 residues.

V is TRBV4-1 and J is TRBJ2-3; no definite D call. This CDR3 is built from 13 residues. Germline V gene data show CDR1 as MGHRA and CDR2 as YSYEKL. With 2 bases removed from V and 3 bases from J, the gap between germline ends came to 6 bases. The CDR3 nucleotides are TGCGCCAGCAGCCAACAGGAAACAGATACGCAGTATTTT. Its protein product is CASSQQETDTQYF.

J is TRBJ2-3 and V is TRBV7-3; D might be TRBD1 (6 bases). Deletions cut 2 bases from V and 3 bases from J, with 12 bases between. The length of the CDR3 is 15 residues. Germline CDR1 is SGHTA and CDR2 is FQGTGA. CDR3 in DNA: TGTGCCAGCAGCTTAGAGGGGGTCCCAACAGATACGCAGTATTTT. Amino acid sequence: CASSLEGVPTDTQYF.

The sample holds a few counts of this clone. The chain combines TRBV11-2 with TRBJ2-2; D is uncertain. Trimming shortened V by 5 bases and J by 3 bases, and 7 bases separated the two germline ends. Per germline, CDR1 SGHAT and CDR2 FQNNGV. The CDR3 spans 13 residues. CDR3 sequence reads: CASSLLDTGELFF. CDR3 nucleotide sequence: TGTGCCAGCAGCCTCTTAGACACCGGGGAGCTGTTTTTT.

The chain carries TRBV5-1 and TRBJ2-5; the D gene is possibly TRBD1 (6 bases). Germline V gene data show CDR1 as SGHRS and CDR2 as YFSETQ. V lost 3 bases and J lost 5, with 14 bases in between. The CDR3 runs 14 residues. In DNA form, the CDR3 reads TGCGCCAGCAGCTCCGGGGACATGGTGGAGACCCAGTACTTC. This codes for CASSSGDMVETQYF. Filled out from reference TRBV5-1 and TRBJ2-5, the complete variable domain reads KAGVTQTPRYLIKTRGQQVTLSCSPISGHRSVSWYQQTPGQGLQFLFEYFSETQRNKGNFPGRFSGRQFSNSRSEMNVSTLELGDSALYLCASSSGDMVETQYFGPGTRLLVL.

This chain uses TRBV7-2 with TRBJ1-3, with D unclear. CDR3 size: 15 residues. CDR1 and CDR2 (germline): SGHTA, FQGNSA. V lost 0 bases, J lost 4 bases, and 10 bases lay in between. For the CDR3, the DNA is TGTGCCAGCAGCTTAGCGCGGGCGCAAGGAAACACCATATATTTT. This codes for CASSLARAQGNTIYF. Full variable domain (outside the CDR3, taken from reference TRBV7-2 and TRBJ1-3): GAGVSQSPSNKVTEKGKDVELRCDPISGHTALYWYRQSLGQGLEFLIYFQGNSAPDKSGLPSDRFSAERTGGSVSTLTIQRTQQEDSAVYLCASSLARAQGNTIYFGEGSWLTVV.

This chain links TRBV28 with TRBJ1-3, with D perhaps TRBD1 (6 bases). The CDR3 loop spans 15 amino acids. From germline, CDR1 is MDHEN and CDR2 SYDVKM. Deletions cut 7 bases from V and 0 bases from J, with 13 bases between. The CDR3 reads CASKIEGDSGNTIYF. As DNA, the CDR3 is TGTGCCAGCAAAATCGAGGGGGACTCTGGAAACACCATATATTTT.

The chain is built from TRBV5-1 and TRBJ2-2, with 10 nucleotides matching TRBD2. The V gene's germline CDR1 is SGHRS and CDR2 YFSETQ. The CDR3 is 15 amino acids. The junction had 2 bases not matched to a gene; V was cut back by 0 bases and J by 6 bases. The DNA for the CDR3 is TGCGCCAGCAGCTTGGCTAGCGGGAGAGCCGGGGAGCTGTTTTTT. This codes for CASSLASGRAGELFF.

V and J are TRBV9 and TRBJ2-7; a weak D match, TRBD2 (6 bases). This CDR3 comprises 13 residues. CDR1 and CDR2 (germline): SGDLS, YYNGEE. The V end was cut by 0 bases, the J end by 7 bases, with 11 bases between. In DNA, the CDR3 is TGTGCCAGCAGCGTAGAACCGGCGGGGGAGCAGTACTTC. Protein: CASSVEPAGEQYF.

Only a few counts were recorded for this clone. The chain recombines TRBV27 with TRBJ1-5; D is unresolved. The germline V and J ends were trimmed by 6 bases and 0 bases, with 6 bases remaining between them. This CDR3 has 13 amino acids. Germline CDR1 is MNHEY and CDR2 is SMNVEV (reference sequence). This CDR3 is CASSRYSNQPQHF. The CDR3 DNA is TGTGCCAGCAGCCGCTATAGCAATCAGCCCCAGCATTTT.

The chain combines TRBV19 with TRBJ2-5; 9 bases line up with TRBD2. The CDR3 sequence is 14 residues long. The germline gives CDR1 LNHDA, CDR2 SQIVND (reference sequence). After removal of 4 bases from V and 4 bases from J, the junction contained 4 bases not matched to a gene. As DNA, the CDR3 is TGTGCCAGTAGTACGCAAGCGGGGGGAGAGACCCAGTACTTC. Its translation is CASSTQAGGETQYF.